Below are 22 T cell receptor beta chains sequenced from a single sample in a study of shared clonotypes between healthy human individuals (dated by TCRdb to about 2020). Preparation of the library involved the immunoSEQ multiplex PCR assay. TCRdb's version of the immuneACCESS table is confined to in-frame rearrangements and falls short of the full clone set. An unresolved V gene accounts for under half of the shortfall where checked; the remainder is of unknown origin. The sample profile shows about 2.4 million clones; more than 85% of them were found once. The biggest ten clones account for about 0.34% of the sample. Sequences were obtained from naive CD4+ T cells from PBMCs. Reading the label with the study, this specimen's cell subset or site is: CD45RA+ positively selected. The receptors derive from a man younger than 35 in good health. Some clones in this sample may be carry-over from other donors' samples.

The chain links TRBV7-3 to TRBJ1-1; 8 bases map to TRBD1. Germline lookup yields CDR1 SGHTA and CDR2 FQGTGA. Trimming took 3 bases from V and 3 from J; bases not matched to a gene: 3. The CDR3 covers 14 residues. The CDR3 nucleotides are TGTGCCAGCAGCTTGGGACAGGCCCACACTGAAGCTTTCTTT. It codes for CASSLGQAHTEAFF.

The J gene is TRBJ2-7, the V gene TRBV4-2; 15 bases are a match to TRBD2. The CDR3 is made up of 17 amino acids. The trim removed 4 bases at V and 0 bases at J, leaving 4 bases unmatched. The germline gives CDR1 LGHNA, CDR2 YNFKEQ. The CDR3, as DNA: TGTGCCAGCAGCCGATGGACTAGCGGGAGGGCCTCCTACGAGCAGTACTTC. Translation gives CASSRWTSGRASYEQYF.

CDR3 protein: CASSLVLGQINTEAFF. CDR3 DNA sequence: TGTGCCAGCAGCTTGGTACTGGGACAGATAAACACTGAAGCTTTCTTT. The genes are TRBV5-5 and TRBJ1-1; TRBD1 matches at 7 bases. The V segment lost 0 bases and the J segment 2 bases; nucleotides outside the gene matches: 7. The CDR3 contains 16 residues. Germline assignment: CDR1 SGHKS and CDR2 YYEKEE (reference sequence).

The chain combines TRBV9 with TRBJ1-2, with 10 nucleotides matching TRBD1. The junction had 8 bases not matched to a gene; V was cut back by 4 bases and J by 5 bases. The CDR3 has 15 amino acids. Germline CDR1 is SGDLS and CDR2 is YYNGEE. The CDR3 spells CASSLGQGVHYGYTF. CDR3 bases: TGTGCCAGCAGCCTCGGACAGGGGGTCCATTATGGCTACACCTTC.

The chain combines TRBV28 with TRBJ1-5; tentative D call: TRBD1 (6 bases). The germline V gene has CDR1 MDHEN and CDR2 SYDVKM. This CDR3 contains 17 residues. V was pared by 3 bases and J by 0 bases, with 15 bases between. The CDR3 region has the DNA TGTGCCAGCAGTTTGGTGGGACAAGGGGTTAGCAATCAGCCCCAGCATTTT. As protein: CASSLVGQGVSNQPQHF.

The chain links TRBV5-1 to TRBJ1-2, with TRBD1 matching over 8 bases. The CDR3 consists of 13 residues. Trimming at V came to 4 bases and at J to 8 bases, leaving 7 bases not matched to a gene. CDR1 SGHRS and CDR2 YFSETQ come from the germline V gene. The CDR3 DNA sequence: TGCGCCAGCAGCCAGATACAGGGGGACGGCTACACCTTC. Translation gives CASSQIQGDGYTF.

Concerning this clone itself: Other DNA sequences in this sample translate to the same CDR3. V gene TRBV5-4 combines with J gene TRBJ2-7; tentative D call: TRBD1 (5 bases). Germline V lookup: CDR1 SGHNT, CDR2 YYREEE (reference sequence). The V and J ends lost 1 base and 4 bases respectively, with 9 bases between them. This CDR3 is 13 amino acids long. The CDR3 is CASSLSQGYEQYF. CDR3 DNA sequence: TGTGCCAGCAGCTTGAGCCAGGGTTACGAGCAGTACTTC. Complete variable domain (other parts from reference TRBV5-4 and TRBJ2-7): ETGVTQSPTHLIKTRGQQVTLRCSSQSGHNTVSWYQQALGQGPQFIFQYYREEENGRGNFPPRFSGLQFPNYSSELNVNALELDDSALYLCASSLSQGYEQYFGPGTRLTVT.

The CDR3 sequence is CASSEGGLWGEKLFF. In DNA, the CDR3 is TGTGCCAGCAGTGAAGGGGGCCTCTGGGGTGAAAAACTGTTTTTT. The J gene is TRBJ1-4, the V gene TRBV2; TRBD1 might be the D (5 bases). Deletions cut 1 base from V and 7 bases from J, with 13 bases between. The CDR3 totals 15 residues. The germline V gene has CDR1 SNHLY and CDR2 FYNNEI.

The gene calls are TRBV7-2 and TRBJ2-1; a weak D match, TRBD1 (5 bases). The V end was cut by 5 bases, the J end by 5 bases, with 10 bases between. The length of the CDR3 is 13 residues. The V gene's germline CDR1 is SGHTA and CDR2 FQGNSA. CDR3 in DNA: TGTGCCAGCAGCGTACAGGTGCACAATGAGCAGTTCTTC. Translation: CASSVQVHNEQFF.

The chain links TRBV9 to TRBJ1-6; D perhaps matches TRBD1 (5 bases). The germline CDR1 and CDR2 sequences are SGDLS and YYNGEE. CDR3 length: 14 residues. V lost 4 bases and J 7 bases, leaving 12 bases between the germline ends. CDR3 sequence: CASSPHGDNSPLHF. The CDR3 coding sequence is TGTGCCAGCAGCCCACACGGGGACAATTCACCCCTCCACTTT.

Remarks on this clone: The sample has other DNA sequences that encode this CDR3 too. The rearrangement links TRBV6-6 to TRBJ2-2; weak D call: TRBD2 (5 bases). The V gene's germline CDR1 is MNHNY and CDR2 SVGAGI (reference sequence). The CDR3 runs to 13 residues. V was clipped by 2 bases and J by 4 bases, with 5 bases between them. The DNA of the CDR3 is TGTGCCAGCAGTTACAGCGGCACCGGGGAGCTGTTTTTT. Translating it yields CASSYSGTGELFF.

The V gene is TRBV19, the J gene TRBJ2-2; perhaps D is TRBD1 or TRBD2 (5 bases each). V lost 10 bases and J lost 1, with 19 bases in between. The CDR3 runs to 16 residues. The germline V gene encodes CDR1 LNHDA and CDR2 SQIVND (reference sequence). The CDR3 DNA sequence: TGTGCCACCACAGAGGGGCCAGGGAGGAACACCGGGGAGCTGTTTTTT. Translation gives CATTEGPGRNTGELFF.

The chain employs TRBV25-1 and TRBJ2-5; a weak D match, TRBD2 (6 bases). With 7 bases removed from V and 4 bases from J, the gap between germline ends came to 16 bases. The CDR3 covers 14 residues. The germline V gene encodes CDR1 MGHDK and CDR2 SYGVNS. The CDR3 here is CASTSFVGGETQYF. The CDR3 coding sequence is TGTGCCAGCACAAGCTTTGTGGGGGGAGAGACCCAGTACTTC.

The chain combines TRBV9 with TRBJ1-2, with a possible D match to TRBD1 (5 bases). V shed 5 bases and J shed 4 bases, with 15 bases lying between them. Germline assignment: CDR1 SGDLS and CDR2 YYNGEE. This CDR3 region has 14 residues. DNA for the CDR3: TGTGCCAGCAGTGGATTCCTGGGGGGCTATGGCTACACCTTC. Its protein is CASSGFLGGYGYTF.

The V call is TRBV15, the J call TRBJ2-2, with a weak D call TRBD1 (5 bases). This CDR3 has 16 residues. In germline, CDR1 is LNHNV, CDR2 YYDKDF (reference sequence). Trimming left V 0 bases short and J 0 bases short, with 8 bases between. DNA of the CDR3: TGTGCCACCAGCAGAGATTTGGGGCCGAACACCGGGGAGCTGTTTTTT. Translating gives CATSRDLGPNTGELFF. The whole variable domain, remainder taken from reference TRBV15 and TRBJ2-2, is DAMVIQNPRYQVTQFGKPVTLSCSQTLNHNVMYWYQQKSSQAPKLLFHYYDKDFNNEADTPDNFQSRRPNTSFCFLDIRSPGLGDTAMYLCATSRDLGPNTGELFFGEGSRLTVL.

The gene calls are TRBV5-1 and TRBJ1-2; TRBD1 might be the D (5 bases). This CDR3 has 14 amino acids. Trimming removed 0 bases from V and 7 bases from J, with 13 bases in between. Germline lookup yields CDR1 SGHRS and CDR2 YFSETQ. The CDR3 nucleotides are TGCGCCAGCAGCTTGGGACAGTTTCTCGCTGGCTACACCTTC. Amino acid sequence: CASSLGQFLAGYTF.

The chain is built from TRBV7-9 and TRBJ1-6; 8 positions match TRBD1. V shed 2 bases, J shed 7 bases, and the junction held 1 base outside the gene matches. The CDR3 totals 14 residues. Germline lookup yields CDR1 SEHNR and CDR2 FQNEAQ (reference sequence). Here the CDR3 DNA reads TGTGCCAGCAGCTTACGACAGGGGAATTCACCCCTCCACTTT. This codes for CASSLRQGNSPLHF.

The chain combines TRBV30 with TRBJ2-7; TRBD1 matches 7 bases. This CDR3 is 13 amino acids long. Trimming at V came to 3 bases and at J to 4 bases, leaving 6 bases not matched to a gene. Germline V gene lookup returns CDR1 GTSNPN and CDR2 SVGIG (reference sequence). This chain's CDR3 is CAWSKGGRYEQYF. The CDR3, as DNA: TGTGCCTGGAGCAAAGGGGGCAGATACGAGCAGTACTTC.

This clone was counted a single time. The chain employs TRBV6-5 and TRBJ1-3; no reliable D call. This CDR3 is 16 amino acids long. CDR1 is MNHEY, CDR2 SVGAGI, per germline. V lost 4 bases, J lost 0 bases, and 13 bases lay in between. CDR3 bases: TGTGCCAGCAGTTCCCTGACTGGGAGCTCTGGAAACACCATATATTTT. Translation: CASSSLTGSSGNTIYF.

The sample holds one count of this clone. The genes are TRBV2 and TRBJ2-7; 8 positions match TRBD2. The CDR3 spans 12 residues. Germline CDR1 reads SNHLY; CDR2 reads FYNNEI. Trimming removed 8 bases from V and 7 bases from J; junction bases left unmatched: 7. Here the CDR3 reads CASSREVGEQYF. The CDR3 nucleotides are TGTGCCAGCTCGCGGGAGGTCGGAGAGCAGTACTTC.

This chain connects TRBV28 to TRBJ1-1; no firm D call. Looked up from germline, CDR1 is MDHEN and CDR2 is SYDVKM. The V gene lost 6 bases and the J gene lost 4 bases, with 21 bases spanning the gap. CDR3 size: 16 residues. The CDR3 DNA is TGTGCCAGCAGAAAAAGGACCCGACCATGGGGCACTGAAGCTTTCTTT. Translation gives CASRKRTRPWGTEAFF. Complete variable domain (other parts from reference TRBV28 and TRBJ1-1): DVKVTQSSRYLVKRTGEKVFLECVQDMDHENMFWYRQDPGLGLRLIYFSYDVKMKEKGDIPEGYSVSREKKERFSLILESASTNQTSMYLCASRKRTRPWGTEAFFGQGTRLTVV.

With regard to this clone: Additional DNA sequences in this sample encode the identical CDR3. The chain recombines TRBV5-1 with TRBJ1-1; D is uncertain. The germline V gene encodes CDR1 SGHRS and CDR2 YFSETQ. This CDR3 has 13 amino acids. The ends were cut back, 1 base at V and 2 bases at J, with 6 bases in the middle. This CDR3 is CASSLRSNTEAFF. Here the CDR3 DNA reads TGCGCCAGCAGCTTGCGTAGTAACACTGAAGCTTTCTTT.